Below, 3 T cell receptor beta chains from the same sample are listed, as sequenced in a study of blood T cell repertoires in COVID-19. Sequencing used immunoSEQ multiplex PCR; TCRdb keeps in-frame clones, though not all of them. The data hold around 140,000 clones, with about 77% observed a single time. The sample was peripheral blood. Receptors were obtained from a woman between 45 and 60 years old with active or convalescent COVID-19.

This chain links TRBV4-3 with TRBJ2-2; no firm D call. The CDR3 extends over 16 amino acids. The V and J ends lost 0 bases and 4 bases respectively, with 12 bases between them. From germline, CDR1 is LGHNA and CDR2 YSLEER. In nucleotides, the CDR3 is TGCGCCAGCAGCCAAGATCTGAGCCGAGCCACCGGGGAGCTGTTTTTT. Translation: CASSQDLSRATGELFF.

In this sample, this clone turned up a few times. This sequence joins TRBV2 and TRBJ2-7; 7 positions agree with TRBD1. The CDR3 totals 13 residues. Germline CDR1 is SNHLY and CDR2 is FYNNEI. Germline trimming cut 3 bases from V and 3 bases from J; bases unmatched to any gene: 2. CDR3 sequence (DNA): TGTGCCAGCAGTGAGACAGGGAACTACGAGCAGTACTTC. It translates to CASSETGNYEQYF.

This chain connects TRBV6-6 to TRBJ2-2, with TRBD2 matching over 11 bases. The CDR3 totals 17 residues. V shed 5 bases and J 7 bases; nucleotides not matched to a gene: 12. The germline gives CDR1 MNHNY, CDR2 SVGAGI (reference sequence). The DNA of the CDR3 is TGTGCCAGCAGTCTTACCGGGACTAGCGGCCAAGGCGGGGAGCTGTTTTTT. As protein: CASSLTGTSGQGGELFF.